The 3 T cell receptor beta chains below were found in one sample sequenced in a study of blood T cell repertoires in COVID-19. Measured with immunoSEQ multiplex PCR; TCRdb has only the in-frame clones, and not every one. The sample shows about 98,000 clones, about nine tenths of them seen only once. The sample taken for sequencing was peripheral blood. The receptors here all came from a man in his fifties with acute or convalescent COVID-19.

As regards this clone: Other DNA variants within this sample encode the same CDR3. The V call is TRBV3-1 (or the pseudogene TRBV3-2), the J call TRBJ1-1; weak D call: TRBD1 (5 bases). This CDR3 comprises 14 residues. V lost 3 bases and J lost 4, with 12 bases in between. The germline V gene has CDR1 LGHDT and CDR2 YNNKEL (reference sequence). The CDR3 here is CASSQVGGGTEAFF. Here the CDR3 DNA reads TGTGCCAGCAGCCAGGTGGGGGGGGGCACTGAAGCTTTCTTT.

V is TRBV6-1 and J is TRBJ1-1; D is unresolved. The CDR3 runs to 12 residues. Between the trimmed V and J ends, which lost 3 bases and 4 bases, there was a span of 6 bases. CDR1 and CDR2 (germline): MNHNS, SASEGT. For the CDR3, the DNA is TGTGCCAGCAGTGATCGACTCACTGAAGCTTTCTTT. Amino acid sequence: CASSDRLTEAFF.

The chain has TRBV6-5 and TRBJ2-3; 7 positions match TRBD1. Trimming took 6 bases from V and 4 from J; bases not matched to a gene: 10. The CDR3 totals 15 residues. Germline loops: CDR1 MNHEY, CDR2 SVGAGI. In DNA, the CDR3 is TGTGCCAGCAGGTTAGACAGGGTACGATCAGATACGCAGTATTTT. Protein: CASRLDRVRSDTQYF.